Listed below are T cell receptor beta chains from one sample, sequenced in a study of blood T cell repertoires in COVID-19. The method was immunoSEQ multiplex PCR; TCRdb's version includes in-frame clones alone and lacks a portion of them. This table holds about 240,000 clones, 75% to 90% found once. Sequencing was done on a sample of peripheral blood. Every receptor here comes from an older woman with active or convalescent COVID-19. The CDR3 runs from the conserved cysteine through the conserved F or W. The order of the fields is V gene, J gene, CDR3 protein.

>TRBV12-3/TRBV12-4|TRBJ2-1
CASTFYNEQFF
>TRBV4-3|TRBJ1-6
CASSRGHTYSYNSPLHF
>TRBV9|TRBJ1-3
CASSVVGDNSGNTIYF
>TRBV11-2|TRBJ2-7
CACLKGTGNYEQYF
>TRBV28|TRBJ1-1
CASSTPRDMNTEAFF
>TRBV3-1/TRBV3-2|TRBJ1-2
CASSSGQGPYGYTF
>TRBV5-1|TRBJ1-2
CASSHGAGTYGYTF
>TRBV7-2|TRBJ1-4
CASSQGQGGEKLFF
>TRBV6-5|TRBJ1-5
CASRQGVGQPQHF
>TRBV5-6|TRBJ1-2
CASSLAAGEIYGYTF
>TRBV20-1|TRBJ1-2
CSVRAGSGYTF
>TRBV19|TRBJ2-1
CASNGPAAYNEQFF
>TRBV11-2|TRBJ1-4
CASSSGSPTNEKLFF
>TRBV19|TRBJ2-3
CASSPREGGDTQYF